The following is a T cell receptor beta chain sequence with its context. TCRdb's copy holds only in-frame clones and misses some; the assay was immunoSEQ multiplex PCR. The repertoire holds 9,500 to 13,000 clones, with approximately 87% as singletons. Trimming left V 5 bases short and J 7 bases short, with 9 bases between. This CDR3 region has 11 residues. From germline, CDR1 is SNHLY and CDR2 FYNNEI. These data come from a study of blood T cell repertoires in COVID-19. The source is a human donor in a cohort sampled during active COVID-19. The rearrangement uses TRBV2 and TRBJ2-7; no reliable D call. The sample was peripheral blood. CDR3 loop: CASSPGQEQYF. The CDR3 DNA reads TGTGCCAGCAGTCCGGGTCAAGAGCAGTACTTC.